Below, 13 T cell receptor beta chains from the same sample are listed, as sequenced in a study of technical replicates of blood from a few donors. Sequencing was performed with immunoSEQ multiplex PCR; in TCRdb, only in-frame clones are kept and a portion is missing. In the table there are 75,000 to 85,000 clones, about 94% of which are singletons. The material sequenced was T cells isolated from PBMCs. Receptors were obtained from a human donor in good health.

This rearrangement joins TRBV6-1 to TRBJ1-5, with 9 nucleotides matching TRBD1. CDR3 length: 15 residues. V gave up 6 bases and J gave up 5 bases; unmatched junction bases: 8. Germline V gene lookup returns CDR1 MNHNS and CDR2 SASEGT. CDR3 sequence reads: CASRPGQGFDQPQHF. In DNA, the CDR3 is TGTGCCAGCAGACCGGGACAGGGTTTCGATCAGCCCCAGCATTTT.

V gene TRBV2 combines with J gene TRBJ1-5; unclear D gene. Germline assignment: CDR1 SNHLY and CDR2 FYNNEI. Trimming removed 4 bases from V and 3 bases from J, with 16 bases in between. The CDR3 is 16 amino acids. The CDR3 DNA reads as TGTGCCAGCAGTGTTGACACCCTCACTCCCAATCAGCCCCAGCATTTT. It is translated as CASSVDTLTPNQPQHF.

V gene TRBV7-9 combines with J gene TRBJ2-5; perhaps TRBD1 as D (6 bases). V was clipped by 10 bases and J by 1 base, with 13 bases between them. The CDR3 spans 13 residues. Germline V lookup: CDR1 SEHNR, CDR2 FQNEAQ (reference sequence). CDR3 residues: CATQGGLQETQYF. The CDR3 DNA follows: TGTGCCACCCAAGGGGGTCTCCAAGAGACCCAGTACTTC.

This clone was seen just once. This sequence joins TRBV15 and TRBJ2-1, with D possibly matching TRBD2 (6 bases). V lost 0 bases and J lost 9, with 9 bases in between. The CDR3 consists of 13 residues. Looked up from germline, CDR1 is LNHNV and CDR2 is YYDKDF (reference sequence). The CDR3 protein is CATSREAGREQFF. The CDR3 DNA reads TGTGCCACCAGCAGAGAGGCGGGACGTGAGCAGTTCTTC.

The J gene is TRBJ2-5, the V gene TRBV11-2, with D maybe TRBD1 (5 bases). Germline V gene lookup returns CDR1 SGHAT and CDR2 FQNNGV. Trimming stripped 1 base from V and 0 bases from J, with 15 bases between. This CDR3 comprises 17 residues. The CDR3, as DNA: TGTGCCAGCAGCTTAGGATATATGGGGCTGGACCAAGAGACCCAGTACTTC. This sequence encodes CASSLGYMGLDQETQYF.

The gene calls are TRBV6-5 and TRBJ2-1; D uncertain. The CDR3 loop spans 15 amino acids. Germline V gene data show CDR1 as MNHEY and CDR2 as SVGAGI. Trimming pared 2 bases from V and 6 bases from J, leaving 14 bases between. CDR3 region: CASSYARSVLNEQFF. Written as DNA, the CDR3 is TGTGCCAGCAGTTACGCGCGATCGGTTCTCAATGAGCAGTTCTTC.

The J gene is TRBJ1-4, the V gene TRBV5-1; 7 bases agree with TRBD1. Trimming removed 5 bases from V and 8 bases from J; junction bases left unmatched: 9. CDR1 and CDR2 from the germline V gene are SGHRS and YFSETQ. The CDR3 has 14 residues. The CDR3 nucleotides are TGCGCCAGCAGTTACCGGGACAGTGAAGAAAAACTGTTTTTT. It encodes CASSYRDSEEKLFF.

The chain has TRBV29-1 and TRBJ1-2, with D tentatively TRBD1 (6 bases). The CDR3 covers 14 residues. Between the trimmed V and J ends, which lost 6 bases and 4 bases, there was a span of 18 bases. Germline V gene lookup returns CDR1 SQVTM and CDR2 ANQGSEA. The CDR3 nucleotides are TGCAGCGTAGAATTAGGACAGACGGGCTATGGCTACACCTTC. Translation: CSVELGQTGYGYTF.

The rearrangement joins TRBV5-6 to TRBJ1-2; no reliable D call. Trimming removed 4 bases from V and 5 bases from J, with 21 bases in between. The germline V gene has CDR1 SGHDT and CDR2 YYEEEE. There are 16 residues in the CDR3. In nucleotides, the CDR3 is TGTGCCAGCAGCGCTTCCTTTGGGCCATCGTTTTATGGCTACACCTTC. Translated: CASSASFGPSFYGYTF. Combining the CDR3 with reference TRBV5-6 and TRBJ1-2 gives the whole variable domain DAGVTQSPTHLIKTRGQQVTLRCSPKSGHDTVSWYQQALGQGPQFIFQYYEEEERQRGNFPDRFSGHQFPNYSSELNVNALLLGDSALYLCASSASFGPSFYGYTFGSGTRLTVV.

The rearrangement links TRBV5-5 to TRBJ1-5; D gene ambiguous. CDR1 SGHKS and CDR2 YYEKEE come from the germline V gene (reference sequence). V lost 0 bases to trimming and J lost 0 bases, with 7 bases between them. The CDR3 sequence is 15 residues long. CDR3 region: CASSLGPYSNQPQHF. The DNA for the CDR3 is TGTGCCAGCAGCTTGGGCCCCTATAGCAATCAGCCCCAGCATTTT.

This chain uses TRBV4-1 with TRBJ2-7; 7 nucleotides line up with TRBD2. This CDR3 contains 15 residues. Trimming took 4 bases from V and 4 from J; bases not matched to a gene: 10. Per germline, CDR1 MGHRA and CDR2 YSYEKL. This CDR3 reads CASSPIGAGDYEQYF. The CDR3 DNA is TGCGCCAGCAGCCCCATTGGGGCGGGGGATTACGAGCAGTACTTC.

The chain employs TRBV9 and TRBJ2-1; D perhaps matches TRBD2 (5 bases). V was clipped by 0 bases and J by 2 bases, with 9 bases between them. Per the germline V gene, CDR1 is SGDLS and CDR2 is YYNGEE. The CDR3 is made up of 15 amino acids. CDR3 DNA sequence: TGTGCCAGCAGCGTAGGGGAGAAAGCCTACAATGAGCAGTTCTTC. Translation: CASSVGEKAYNEQFF.

This sequence joins TRBV4-2 and TRBJ2-1, with 10 bases matching TRBD2. The J segment lost 6 bases and the V segment lost 1 base, leaving 9 bases of the junction unmatched. The germline V gene encodes CDR1 LGHNA and CDR2 YNFKEQ. This CDR3 region has 17 residues. CDR3 residues: CASSQGTSGAGFNEQFF. DNA for the CDR3: TGTGCCAGCAGCCAAGGGACTAGCGGAGCGGGTTTCAATGAGCAGTTCTTC.